The entry below gives a single T cell receptor beta chain sequence along with its context. One end of the junction does not line up with germline, which may come from a read error. The study co-extracted DNA and RNA from around 20-30 mg of unsorted bulk tissue. This record comes from a study of tumor-infiltrating lymphocytes in primary liver carcinoma. A primer in the constant region served to generate TCR beta cDNA from 500 ng of total RNA. Employing slightly modified ARM-PCR, three nested multiplex PCR rounds were run, and these gave rise to the TCR beta libraries. Forward primers for TRBV1-TRBV30 and a C-beta reverse primer served the first two PCR rounds, at roughly 10 cycles each. Using its own MiXCR run on the multiplex PCR reads, TCRdb lists one record per CDR3 protein. This table holds 85,000 to 100,000 distinct CDR3 sequences, 68% found once. Germline CDR1 LGHNA, CDR2 YNFKEQ. CDR3 length: 17 amino acids.

The origin of this receptor is a man in his forties with primary liver carcinoma and hepatitis B virus infection. Sequencing was carried out using tumor-adjacent normal liver tissue. The V call is TRBV4-2, the J call TRBJ2-7, with 7 bases that match TRBD2. The CDR3 nucleotides are TGTGCCAGCCCGAAGCTGCGAGACCGGGACTACACCTACGAGCAGTATTTC. Amino acid sequence: CASPKLRDRDYTYEQYF.